One sample yielded the 2 T cell receptor beta chains listed below, sequenced in a study of blood T cells in healthy people across ages. Alongside a J-beta primer mix, a sample-barcoded 5' primer served in a second PCR lasting roughly 7 to 12 cycles. TCRdb re-analysed the 5' RACE reads in MiXCR, keeping a single row per CDR3 protein. The sample has 950,000 to 1,200,000 distinct CDR3 sequences; approximately 38% are singletons. The sequencing input was blood. These receptors all come from a man younger than 30 in good health.

In its sample, this clonotype was seen a few times. The rearrangement joins TRBV20-1 to TRBJ1-6; D ambiguous. Trimming took off 3 bases at V and 7 bases at J, with 13 bases between the two ends. CDR1 is DFQATT, CDR2 SNEGSKA, per germline (reference sequence). There are 14 residues in the CDR3. CDR3 bases: TGCAGTGCTAGCCACAGAAGCACCAATTCACCCCTCCACTTT. Translation gives CSASHRSTNSPLHF.

This clonotype was seen a few times. This chain joins TRBV27 and TRBJ2-3, with no clear D. The V gene's germline CDR1 is MNHEY and CDR2 SMNVEV (reference sequence). V lost 1 base to trimming and J lost 1 base, with 6 bases between them. This CDR3 is 14 amino acids long. CDR3 DNA sequence: TGTGCCAGCAGTTTATTTAGGGGCACAGATACGCAGTATTTT. Amino acids: CASSLFRGTDTQYF.